This T cell receptor (beta chain) stems from a study of blood T cell repertoires in COVID-19. Assay: immunoSEQ multiplex PCR; the TCRdb copy retains only in-frame clones and omits some. Found here are about 190,000 clones, 82% of them singletons; the top ten hold 6.5% to 9.5%. This clone was detected a few times. Germline V gene sequence: CDR1 SGHTA, CDR2 FQGNSA. The CDR3 is made up of 15 amino acids. V dropped 8 bases and J dropped 1; count of bases not matched to a gene: 5. Sample: peripheral blood. The chain is built from TRBV7-2 and TRBJ2-1, with 10 bases aligning to TRBD2. The clonotype comes from a woman aged 55-75 years with COVID-19, enrolled during active disease. The CDR3 DNA is TGTGCCAGCCGCCAGACTAGCGGGTCCTACAATGAGCAGTTCTTC. As protein: CASRQTSGSYNEQFF.